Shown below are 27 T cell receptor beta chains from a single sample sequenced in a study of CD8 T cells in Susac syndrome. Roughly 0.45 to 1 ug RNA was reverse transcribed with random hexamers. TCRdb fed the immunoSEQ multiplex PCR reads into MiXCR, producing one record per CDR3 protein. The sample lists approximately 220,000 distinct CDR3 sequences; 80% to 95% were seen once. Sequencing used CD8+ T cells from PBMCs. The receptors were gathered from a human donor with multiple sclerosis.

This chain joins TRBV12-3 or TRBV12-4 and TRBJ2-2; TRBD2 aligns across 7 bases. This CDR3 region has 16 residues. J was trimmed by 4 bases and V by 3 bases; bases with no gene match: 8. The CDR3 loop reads CASSFPTSSSTGELFF. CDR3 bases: TGTGCCAGCAGTTTCCCGACTAGCAGTTCCACCGGGGAGCTGTTTTTT.

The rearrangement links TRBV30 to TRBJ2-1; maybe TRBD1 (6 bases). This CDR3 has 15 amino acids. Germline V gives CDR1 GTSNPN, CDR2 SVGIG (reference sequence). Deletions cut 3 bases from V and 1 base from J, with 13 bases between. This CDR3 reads CAWSLPGTSYNEQFF. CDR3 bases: TGTGCCTGGAGCCTCCCAGGGACATCCTACAATGAGCAGTTCTTC.

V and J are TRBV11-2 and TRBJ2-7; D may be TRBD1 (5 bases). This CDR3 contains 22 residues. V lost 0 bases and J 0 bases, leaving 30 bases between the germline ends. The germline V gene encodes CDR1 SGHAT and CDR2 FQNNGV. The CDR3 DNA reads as TGTGCCAGCAGCTTAGATTATATGAATTGGCAGGGCCTAATTGAGCGCTCCTACGAGCAGTACTTC. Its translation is CASSLDYMNWQGLIERSYEQYF. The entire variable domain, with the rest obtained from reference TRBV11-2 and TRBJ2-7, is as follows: EAGVAQSPRYKIIEKRQSVAFWCNPISGHATLYWYQQILGQGPKLLIQFQNNGVVDDSQLPKDRFSAERLKGVDSTLKIQPAKLEDSAVYLCASSLDYMNWQGLIERSYEQYFGPGTRLTVT.

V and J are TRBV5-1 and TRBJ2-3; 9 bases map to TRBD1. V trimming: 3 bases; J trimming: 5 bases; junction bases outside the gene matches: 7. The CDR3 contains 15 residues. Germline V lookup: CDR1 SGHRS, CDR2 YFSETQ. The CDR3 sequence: CASSYGQGRGDTQYF. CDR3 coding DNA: TGCGCCAGCAGCTATGGACAGGGGCGAGGAGATACGCAGTATTTT.

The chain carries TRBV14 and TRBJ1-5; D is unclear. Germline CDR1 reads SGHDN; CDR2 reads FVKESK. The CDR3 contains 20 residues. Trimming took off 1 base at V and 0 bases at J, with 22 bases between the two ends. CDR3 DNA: TGTGCCAGCAGCCAAGTCAGCCCAGTCGCTCGGATTCATAGCAATCAGCCCCAGCATTTT. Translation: CASSQVSPVARIHSNQPQHF.

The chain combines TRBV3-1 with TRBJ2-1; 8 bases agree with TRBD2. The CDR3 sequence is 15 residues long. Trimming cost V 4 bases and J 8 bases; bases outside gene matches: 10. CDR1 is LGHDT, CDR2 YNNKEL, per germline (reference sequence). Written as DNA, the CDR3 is TGTGCCAGCAGCCCGACCGGACTAGCTTGGGATGAGCAGTTCTTC. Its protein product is CASSPTGLAWDEQFF.

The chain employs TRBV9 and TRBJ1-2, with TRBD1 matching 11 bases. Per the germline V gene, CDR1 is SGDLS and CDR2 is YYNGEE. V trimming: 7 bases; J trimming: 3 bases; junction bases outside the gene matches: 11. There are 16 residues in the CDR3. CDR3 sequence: CASRGQGQGADYGYTF. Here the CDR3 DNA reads TGTGCCAGCCGGGGCCAAGGACAGGGGGCTGACTATGGCTACACCTTC. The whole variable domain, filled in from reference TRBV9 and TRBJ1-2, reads DSGVTQTPKHLITATGQRVTLRCSPRSGDLSVYWYQQSLDQGLQFLIQYYNGEERAKGNILERFSAQQFPDLHSELNLSSLELGDSALYFCASRGQGQGADYGYTFGSGTRLTVV.

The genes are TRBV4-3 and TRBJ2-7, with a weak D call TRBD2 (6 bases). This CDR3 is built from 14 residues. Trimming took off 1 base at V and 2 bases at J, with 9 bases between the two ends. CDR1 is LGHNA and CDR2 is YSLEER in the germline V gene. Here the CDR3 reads CASSQGLVPYEQYF. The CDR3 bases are TGCGCCAGCAGCCAAGGACTAGTTCCCTACGAGCAGTACTTC.

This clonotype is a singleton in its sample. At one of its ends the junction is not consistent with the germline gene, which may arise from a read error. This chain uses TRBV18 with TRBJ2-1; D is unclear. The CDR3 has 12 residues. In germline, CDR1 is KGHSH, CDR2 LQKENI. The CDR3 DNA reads TGTGCCAGCTCACCTTCCTACAATGAGCAGCTCTTC. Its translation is CASSPSYNEQLF.

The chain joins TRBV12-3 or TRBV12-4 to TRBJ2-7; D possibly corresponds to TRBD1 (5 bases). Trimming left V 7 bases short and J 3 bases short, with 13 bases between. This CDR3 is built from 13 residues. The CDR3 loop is CASTIGAGYEQYF. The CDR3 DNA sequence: TGTGCCAGCACCATAGGGGCAGGCTACGAGCAGTACTTC.

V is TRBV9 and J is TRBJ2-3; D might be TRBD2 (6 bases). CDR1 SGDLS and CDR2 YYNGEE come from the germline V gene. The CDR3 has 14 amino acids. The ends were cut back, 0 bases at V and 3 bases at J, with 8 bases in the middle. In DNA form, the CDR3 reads TGTGCCAGCAGCGTAGACGGGGGTACAGATACGCAGTATTTT. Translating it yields CASSVDGGTDTQYF.

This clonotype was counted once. The CDR3 bases are TGTGCCAGCAGGCCCTCTTTGCCCGATGAGCAGTTCTTC. This codes for CASRPSLPDEQFF. The chain recombines TRBV7-9 with TRBJ2-1; D remains ambiguous. CDR1 is SEHNR, CDR2 FQNEAQ, per germline (reference sequence). The CDR3 extends over 13 amino acids. V lost 6 bases and J lost 8, with 14 bases in between.

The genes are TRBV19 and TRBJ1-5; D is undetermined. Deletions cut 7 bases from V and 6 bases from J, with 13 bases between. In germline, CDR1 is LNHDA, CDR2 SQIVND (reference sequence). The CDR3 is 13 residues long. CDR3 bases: TGTGCCAGTACCCCGGGGTTGGGTCAGCCCCAGCATTTT. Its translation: CASTPGLGQPQHF.

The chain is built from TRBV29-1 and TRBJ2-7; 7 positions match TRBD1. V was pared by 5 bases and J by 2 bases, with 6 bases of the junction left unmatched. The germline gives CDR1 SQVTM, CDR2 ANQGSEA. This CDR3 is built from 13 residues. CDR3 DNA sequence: TGCAGCGTTCAGGGGGAGCCTGCCTACGAGCAGTACTTC. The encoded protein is CSVQGEPAYEQYF.

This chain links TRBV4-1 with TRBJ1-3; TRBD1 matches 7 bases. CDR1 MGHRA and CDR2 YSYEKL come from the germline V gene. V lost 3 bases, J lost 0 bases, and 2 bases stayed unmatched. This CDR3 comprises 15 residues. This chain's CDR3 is CASSQGQNSGNTIYF. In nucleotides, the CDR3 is TGCGCCAGCAGCCAGGGACAGAACTCTGGAAACACCATATATTTT.

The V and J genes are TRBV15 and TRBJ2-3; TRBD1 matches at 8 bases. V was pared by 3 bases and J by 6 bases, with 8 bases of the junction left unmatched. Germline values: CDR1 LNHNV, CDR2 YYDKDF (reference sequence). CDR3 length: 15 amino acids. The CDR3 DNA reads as TGTGCCACCAGCAGTTCGGGTAGGACAGGGGATACGCAGTATTTT. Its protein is CATSSSGRTGDTQYF.

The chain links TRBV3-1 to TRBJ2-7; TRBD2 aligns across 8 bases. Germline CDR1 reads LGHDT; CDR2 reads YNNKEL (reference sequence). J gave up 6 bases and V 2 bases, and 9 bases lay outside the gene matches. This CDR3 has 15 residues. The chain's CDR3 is CASSQKPSLAGEQYF. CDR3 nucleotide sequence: TGTGCCAGCAGCCAAAAGCCCTCCCTAGCGGGCGAGCAGTACTTC.

The CDR3 bases are TGTGCCAGCAGTTTAGTTTTGCAGACCAATCAGCCCCAGCATTTT. As protein: CASSLVLQTNQPQHF. The rearrangement joins TRBV12-3 or TRBV12-4 to TRBJ1-5; D call uncertain. V shed 1 base and J shed 3 bases, with 10 bases lying between them. The length of the CDR3 is 15 residues.

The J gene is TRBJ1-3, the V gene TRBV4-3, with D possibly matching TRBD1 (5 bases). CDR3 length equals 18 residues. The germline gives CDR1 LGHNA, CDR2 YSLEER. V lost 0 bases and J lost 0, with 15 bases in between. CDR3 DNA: TGCGCCAGCAGCCAAGATTGGATGCAGGGCGTCTCTGGAAACACCATATATTTT. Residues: CASSQDWMQGVSGNTIYF.

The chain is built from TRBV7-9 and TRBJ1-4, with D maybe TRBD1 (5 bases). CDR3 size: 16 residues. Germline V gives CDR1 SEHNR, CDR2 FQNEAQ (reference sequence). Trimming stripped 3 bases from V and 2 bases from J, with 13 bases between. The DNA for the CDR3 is TGTGCCAGCAGCTTTAGGGGAGATAAGACTAATGAAAAACTGTTTTTT. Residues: CASSFRGDKTNEKLFF.

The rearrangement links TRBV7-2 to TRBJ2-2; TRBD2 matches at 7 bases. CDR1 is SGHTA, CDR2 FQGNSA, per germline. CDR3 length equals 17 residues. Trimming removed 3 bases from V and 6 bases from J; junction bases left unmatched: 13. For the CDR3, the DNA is TGTGCCAGCAGCTTGGGAGGATCATATAGCGGGCCCGGGGAGCTGTTTTTT. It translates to CASSLGGSYSGPGELFF.

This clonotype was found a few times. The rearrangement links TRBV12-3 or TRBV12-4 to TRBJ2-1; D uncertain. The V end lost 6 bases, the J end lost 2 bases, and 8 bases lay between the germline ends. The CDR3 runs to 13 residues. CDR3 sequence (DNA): TGTGCCAGCAGCCCCGACCCCTACAATGAGCAGTTCTTC. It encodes CASSPDPYNEQFF.

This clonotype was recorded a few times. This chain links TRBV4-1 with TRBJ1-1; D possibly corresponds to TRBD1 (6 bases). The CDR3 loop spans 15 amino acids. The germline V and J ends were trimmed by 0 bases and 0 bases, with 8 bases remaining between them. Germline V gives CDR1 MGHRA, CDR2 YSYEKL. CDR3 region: CASSQETGLNTEAFF. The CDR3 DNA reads TGCGCCAGCAGCCAAGAAACAGGGTTGAACACTGAAGCTTTCTTT.

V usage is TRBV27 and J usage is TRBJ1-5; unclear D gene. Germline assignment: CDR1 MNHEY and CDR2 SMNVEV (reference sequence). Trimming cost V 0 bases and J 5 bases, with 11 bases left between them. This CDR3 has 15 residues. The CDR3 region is CASSLSNGGDQPQHF. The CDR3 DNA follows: TGTGCCAGCAGTTTATCGAACGGTGGGGATCAGCCCCAGCATTTT.

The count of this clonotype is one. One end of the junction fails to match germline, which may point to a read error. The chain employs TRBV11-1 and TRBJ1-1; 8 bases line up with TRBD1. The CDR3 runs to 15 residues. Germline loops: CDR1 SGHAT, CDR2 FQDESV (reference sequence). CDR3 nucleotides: TGTGCCAGCAGCCAAGACAGGGGAGTAAACACTGAAGTTTTCTTT. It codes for CASSQDRGVNTEVFF.

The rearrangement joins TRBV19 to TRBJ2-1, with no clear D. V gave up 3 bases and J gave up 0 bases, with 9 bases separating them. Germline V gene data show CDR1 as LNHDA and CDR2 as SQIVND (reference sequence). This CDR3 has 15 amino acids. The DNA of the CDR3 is TGTGCCAGTAGTATGGGAATGTCCTCCTACAATGAGCAGTTCTTC. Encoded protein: CASSMGMSSYNEQFF.

The DNA of the CDR3 is TGCAGCGTTACGGGACACCTGAACACTGAAGCTTTCTTT. It codes for CSVTGHLNTEAFF. The chain carries TRBV29-1 and TRBJ1-1, with TRBD1 as a possible D gene (6 bases). Trimming pared 5 bases from V and 0 bases from J, leaving 10 bases between. CDR1 and CDR2 (germline): SQVTM, ANQGSEA. The CDR3 runs to 13 residues.